This record covers a single TCR beta chain. These data originate in a study of blood T cell repertoires in COVID-19. Study in general: Researchers got acute and convalescent COVID-19 samples from the United States, Italy and Spain. T cells, B-cell-depleted T cells, or PBMCs supplied cDNA or gDNA.

The CDR3 contains 15 residues. Authors' methods: Amplification of reference gene primers was used by the study to estimate nucleated cell counts. Clones were sequenced by immunoSEQ multiplex PCR, and TCRdb holds only the in-frame ones, with some missing. The V and J calls and clone size were taken over from that table, and D and trimming were inferred from the DNA. The data contain around 250,000 clones, about nine tenths of them singletons. The TCR was taken from a young man who had recovered from COVID-19. V and J are TRBV21-1 and TRBJ1-5; the D call in the table, TRBD1, was not verified against the DNA. TRBV21-1 is a known pseudogene. The sequenced sample was peripheral blood. In nucleotides, the CDR3 is TGTGCCAGCAACCCCGGGACAAAAAGCAATCAGCCCCAGCATTTT. It specifies CASNPGTKSNQPQHF.